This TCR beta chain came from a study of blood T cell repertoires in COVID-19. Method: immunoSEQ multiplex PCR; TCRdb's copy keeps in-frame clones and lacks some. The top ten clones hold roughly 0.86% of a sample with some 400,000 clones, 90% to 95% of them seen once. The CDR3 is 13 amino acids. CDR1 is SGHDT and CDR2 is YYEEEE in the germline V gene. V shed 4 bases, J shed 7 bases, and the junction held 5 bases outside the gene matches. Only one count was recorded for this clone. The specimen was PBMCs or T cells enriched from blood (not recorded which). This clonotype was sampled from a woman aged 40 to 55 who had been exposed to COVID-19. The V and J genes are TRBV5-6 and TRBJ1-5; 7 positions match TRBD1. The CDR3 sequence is CASSLRGNQPQHF. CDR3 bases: TGTGCCAGCAGCCTCAGGGGGAACCAGCCCCAGCATTTT.